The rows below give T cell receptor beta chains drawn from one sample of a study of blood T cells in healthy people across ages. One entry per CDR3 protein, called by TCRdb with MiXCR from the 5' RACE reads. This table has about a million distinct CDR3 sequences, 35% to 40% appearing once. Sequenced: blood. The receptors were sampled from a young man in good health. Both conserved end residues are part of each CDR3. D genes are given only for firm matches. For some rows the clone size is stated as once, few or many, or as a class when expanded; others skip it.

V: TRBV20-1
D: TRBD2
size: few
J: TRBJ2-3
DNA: TGCAGTGCTCGGGTGGGCGGGGGGACAAGAGATACGCAGTATTTT
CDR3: CSARVGGGTRDTQYF

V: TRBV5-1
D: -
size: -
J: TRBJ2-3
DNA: TGCGCCAGCAGCTTGGCGATGTCAGCAGATACGCAGTATTTT
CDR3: CASSLAMSADTQYF

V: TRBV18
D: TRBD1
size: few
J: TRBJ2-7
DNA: TGTGCCAGCTCAGAAATGGGACAGGGTCCCTACGAGCAGTACTTC
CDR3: CASSEMGQGPYEQYF

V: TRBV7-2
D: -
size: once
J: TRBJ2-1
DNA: TGTGCCAGCAGCGATCGACCGACAGACTGCAATGAGCAGTTCTTC
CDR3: CASSDRPTDCNEQFF

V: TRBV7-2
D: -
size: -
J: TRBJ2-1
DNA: TGTGCCAGCAGCTTAGAGGGCAGGCGGGATGAGCAGTTCTTC
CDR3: CASSLEGRRDEQFF

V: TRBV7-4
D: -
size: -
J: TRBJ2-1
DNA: TGTGCCAGCCCACGGGGGGAGCAGTTCTTC
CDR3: CASPRGEQFF

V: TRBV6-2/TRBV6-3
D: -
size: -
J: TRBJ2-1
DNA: TGTGCCAGCAGCCGACTCCTGGGCAATGAGCAGTTCTTC
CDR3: CASSRLLGNEQFF

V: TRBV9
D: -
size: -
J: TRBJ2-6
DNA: TGTGCCCGCAGCCCCGGGAGCTCTGGGGCCAACGTCCTGACTTTC
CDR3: CARSPGSSGANVLTF

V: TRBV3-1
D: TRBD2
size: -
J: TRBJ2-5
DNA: TGTGCCAGCAGCAACCCTGGGACTACTCAAGAGACCCAGTACTTC
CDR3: CASSNPGTTQETQYF

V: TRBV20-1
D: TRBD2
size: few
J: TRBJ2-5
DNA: TGCAGTGCTAGTGGACTAGCGGGGCCCCAAGAGACCCAGTACTTC
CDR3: CSASGLAGPQETQYF

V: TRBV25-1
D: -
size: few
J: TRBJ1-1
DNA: TGTGCCAGCAGTGAATACGGGGGGTCTGACACTGAAGCTTTCTTT
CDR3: CASSEYGGSDTEAFF

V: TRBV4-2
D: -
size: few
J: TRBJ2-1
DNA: TGTGCCAGCAGCCAAGATGTTAACAGGGAGAACAATGAGCAGTTCTTC
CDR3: CASSQDVNRENNEQFF

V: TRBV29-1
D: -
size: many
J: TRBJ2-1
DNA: TGCAGCGTTCAAAGCAATGAGCAGTTCTTC
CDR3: CSVQSNEQFF

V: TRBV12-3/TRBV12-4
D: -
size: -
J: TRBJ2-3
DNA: TGTGTCAGCAGTCAACAGGGTACAGATACGCAGTATTTT
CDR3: CVSSQQGTDTQYF

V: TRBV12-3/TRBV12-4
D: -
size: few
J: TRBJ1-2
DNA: TGTGCCAGCAGCTACCCAGACAGCCAAATGGCTCGGGGGATCACCTTC
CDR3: CASSYPDSQMARGITF

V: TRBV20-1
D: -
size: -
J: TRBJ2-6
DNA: TGCAGTGCTAGATCAACAGGGTCTGGGGCCAACGTCCTGACTTTC
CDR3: CSARSTGSGANVLTF

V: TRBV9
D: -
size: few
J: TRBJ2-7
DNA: TGTGCCAGCAGCGTGGGGACGGGAGACGACGAGCAGTACTTC
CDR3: CASSVGTGDDEQYF

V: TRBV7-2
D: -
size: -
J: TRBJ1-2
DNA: TGTGCCAGCAGCTTGGGGCAGGCAACCTTCTATGGCTACACCTTC
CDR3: CASSLGQATFYGYTF

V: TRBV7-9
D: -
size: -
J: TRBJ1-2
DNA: TGTGCCAGCAGAGCTTATAGTGGGAATGGCTACACCTTC
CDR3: CASRAYSGNGYTF

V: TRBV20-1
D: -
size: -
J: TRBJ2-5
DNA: TGCAGTGCTAGAGTAGTGAACAATGAGCAGTACTTC
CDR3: CSARVVNNEQYF

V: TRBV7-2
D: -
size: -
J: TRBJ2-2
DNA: TGTGCCAGCAGCTTAGTAGAGAACACCGGGGAGCTGTTTTTT
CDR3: CASSLVENTGELFF

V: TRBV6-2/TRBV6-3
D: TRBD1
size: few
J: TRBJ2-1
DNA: TGTGCCAGCAGTTACCGGGACAGGGGTCGCGATGAGCAGTTCTTC
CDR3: CASSYRDRGRDEQFF

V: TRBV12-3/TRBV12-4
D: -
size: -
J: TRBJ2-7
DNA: TGTGCCAGCAGTCCGCGACAGTCGCGCTCCTACAATGAGCAGTACTTC
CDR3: CASSPRQSRSYNEQYF

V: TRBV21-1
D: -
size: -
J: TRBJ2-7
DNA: TGTGCCAGCAGCCCCAGGACCGGGACAGGGCCCTACGAGCAGTACTTC
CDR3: CASSPRTGTGPYEQYF

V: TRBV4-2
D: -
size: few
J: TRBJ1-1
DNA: TGTGCCAGCAGCCAAGAGATGGGGGGGTACACTGAAGCTTTCTTT
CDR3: CASSQEMGGYTEAFF

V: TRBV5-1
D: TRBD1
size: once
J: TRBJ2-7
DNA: TGCGCCAGCAGCGGGACAGGAGACGCCTACGAGCAGTACTTC
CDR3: CASSGTGDAYEQYF

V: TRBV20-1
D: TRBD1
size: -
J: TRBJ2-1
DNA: TGCAGTGCTACCCTTGGACAGGGGTCCTTCAATGAGCAGTTCTTC
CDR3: CSATLGQGSFNEQFF

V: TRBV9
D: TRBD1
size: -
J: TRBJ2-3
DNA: TGTGCCAGCAGTGAGAACCGGGACAGGGGTTCAGATACGCAGTATTTT
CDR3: CASSENRDRGSDTQYF

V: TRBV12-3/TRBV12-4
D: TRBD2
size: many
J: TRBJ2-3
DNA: TGTGCCAGCAGCGCTCGGGGGGGCAGCACAGATACGCAGTATTTT
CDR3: CASSARGGSTDTQYF

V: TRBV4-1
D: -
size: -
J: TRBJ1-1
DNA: TGCGCCAGCAGCCCTTTTATTGACAGGCTGAACACTGAAGCTTTCTTT
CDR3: CASSPFIDRLNTEAFF

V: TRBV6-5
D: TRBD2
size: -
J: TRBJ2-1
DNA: TGTGCCGGCAGTTACTCGATCGGCGGGGGGCGGTACAATGAGCAGTTCTTC
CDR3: CAGSYSIGGGRYNEQFF

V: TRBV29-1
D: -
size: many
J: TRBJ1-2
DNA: TGCAGCGTTGTACAGTCTAACTATGGCTACACCTTC
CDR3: CSVVQSNYGYTF

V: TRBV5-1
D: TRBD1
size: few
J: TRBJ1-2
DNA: TGCGCCAGCAGCTGGAAGGAACGGACAGGGTTGGATGGCTACACCTTC
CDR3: CASSWKERTGLDGYTF

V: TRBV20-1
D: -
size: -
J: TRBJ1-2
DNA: TGCAGTGCATTGTTAGTCCGCGGGGCTAACTATGGCTACACCTTC
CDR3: CSALLVRGANYGYTF

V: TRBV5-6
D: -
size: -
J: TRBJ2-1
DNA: TGTGCCAGCAGCTTGCAAGCCTGGCAGGGTAACGATGAGCAGTTCTTC
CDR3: CASSLQAWQGNDEQFF

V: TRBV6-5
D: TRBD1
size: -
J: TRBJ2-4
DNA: TGTGCCAGTTCTGCGACAGGGTATACCAAAAACATTCAGTACTTC
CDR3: CASSATGYTKNIQYF

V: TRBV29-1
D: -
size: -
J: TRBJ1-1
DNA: TGCAGTACAGGAGGGCTAGACACTGATGCTTTCTTT
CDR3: CSTGGLDTDAFF

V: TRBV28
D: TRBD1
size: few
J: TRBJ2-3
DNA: TGTGCCAGCAGAGGACAGGGGGGTGGTACGCAGTATTTT
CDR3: CASRGQGGGTQYF

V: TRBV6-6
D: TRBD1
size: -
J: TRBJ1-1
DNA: TGTGCCAGCAGTACTTCAACAGGGGCAAGGAACACTGAAGCTTTCTTT
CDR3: CASSTSTGARNTEAFF

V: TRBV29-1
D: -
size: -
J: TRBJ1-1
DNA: TGCAGCGTTGGGCCCGCGACGACGGGGAACACTGAAGCTTTCTTT
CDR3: CSVGPATTGNTEAFF

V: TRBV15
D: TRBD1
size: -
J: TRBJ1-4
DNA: TGTGCCACCAGCCGCAGGGGGTACATTGAAAAACTGTTTTTT
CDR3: CATSRRGYIEKLFF

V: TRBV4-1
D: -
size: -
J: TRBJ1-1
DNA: TGCGCCAGCAGCCAAGCGGCAAGGGGGAACACTGAAGCTTTCTTT
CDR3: CASSQAARGNTEAFF

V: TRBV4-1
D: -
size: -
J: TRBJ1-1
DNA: TGCGCCAGCAGCCACCTACAGGGTTCGGCCACTGAAGCTTTCTTT
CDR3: CASSHLQGSATEAFF

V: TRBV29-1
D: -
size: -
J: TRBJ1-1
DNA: TGCAGCGTTCGCTTACCTGAAGCTTTCTTT
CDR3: CSVRLPEAFF

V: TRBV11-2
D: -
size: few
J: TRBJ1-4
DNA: TGTGCCAGCAGCTTAGATCGCGGGGAACTGTTTTTT
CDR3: CASSLDRGELFF

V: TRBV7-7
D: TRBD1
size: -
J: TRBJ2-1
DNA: TGTGCCAGCAGCTTAAAGGACAGGGGGGATGAGCAGTTCTTC
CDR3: CASSLKDRGDEQFF

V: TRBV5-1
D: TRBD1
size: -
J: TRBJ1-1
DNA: TGCGCCAGCAGCATAGACAGGGGAAACACTGAAGCTTTCTTT
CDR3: CASSIDRGNTEAFF

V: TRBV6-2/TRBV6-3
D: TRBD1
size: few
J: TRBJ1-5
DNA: TGTGCCAGCCGACTGACAGGGTTTAATCAGCCCCAGCATTTT
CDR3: CASRLTGFNQPQHF

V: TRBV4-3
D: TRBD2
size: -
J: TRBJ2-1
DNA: TGCGTCAGCAGCCAAGATGCGCGGGGGTCCTCCTACAATGAGCAGTTCTTC
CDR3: CVSSQDARGSSYNEQFF

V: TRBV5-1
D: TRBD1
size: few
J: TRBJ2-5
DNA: TGCGCCAGCAGAAAAACAGGAACCGGGACAGTCCAAGAGACCCAGTACTTC
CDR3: CASRKTGTGTVQETQYF

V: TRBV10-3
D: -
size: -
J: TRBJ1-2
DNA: TGTGCCACCCTTGGCGGGGAAGGCTACACCTTC
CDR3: CATLGGEGYTF

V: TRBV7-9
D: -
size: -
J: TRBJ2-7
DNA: TGTGCCAGCAGCTTACTGTCCGCCCGCTCCTACGAGCAGTACTTC
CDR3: CASSLLSARSYEQYF

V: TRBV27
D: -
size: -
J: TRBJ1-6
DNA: TGTGCCAGCAGTAGGGGAGGATATAATTCACCCCTCCACTTT
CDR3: CASSRGGYNSPLHF

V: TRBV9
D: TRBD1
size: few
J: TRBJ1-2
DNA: TGTGCCAGCAGCGTTCGGGACAGGGGGCTGTATGGCTACACCTTC
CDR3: CASSVRDRGLYGYTF